The TCR beta chain described here comes from a study of post-analysis software for immune sequencing data. Included in the TCR beta cDNA libraries were unique molecular identifiers. TCRdb re-called the PCR reads with MiXCR, one entry per CDR3 protein. The data contain 600,000 to 750,000 distinct CDR3 sequences, around 60% of them seen just once; the ten biggest clones take up about 10%. Details on this clonotype: Its antigen is currently unknown.

Study-level points and caveats: Strong co-clustering by F measure was seen for same-batch samples. In multiple sclerosis, normalized Chao1 diversity was significantly below that of controls. In patients, roughly 5 TRBV segments were more frequent than in controls, with TRBV5-6, TRBV5-1 and TRBV20-1 among them.

The CDR3 sequence is 15 residues long. Unmatched junction bases numbered 11, after V lost 4 bases and J lost 8 bases. The germline V gene encodes CDR1 MNHEY and CDR2 SVGEGT. Sequenced: blood. This chain uses TRBV6-2 or TRBV6-3 with TRBJ2-1; 7 nucleotides line up with TRBD2. This TCR was sampled from a girl aged 2 to 10 with multiple sclerosis. The CDR3 DNA reads as TGTGCCAGCAGTTTTATTGCGGGACTATTGGATGAGCAGTTCTTC. It encodes CASSFIAGLLDEQFF.